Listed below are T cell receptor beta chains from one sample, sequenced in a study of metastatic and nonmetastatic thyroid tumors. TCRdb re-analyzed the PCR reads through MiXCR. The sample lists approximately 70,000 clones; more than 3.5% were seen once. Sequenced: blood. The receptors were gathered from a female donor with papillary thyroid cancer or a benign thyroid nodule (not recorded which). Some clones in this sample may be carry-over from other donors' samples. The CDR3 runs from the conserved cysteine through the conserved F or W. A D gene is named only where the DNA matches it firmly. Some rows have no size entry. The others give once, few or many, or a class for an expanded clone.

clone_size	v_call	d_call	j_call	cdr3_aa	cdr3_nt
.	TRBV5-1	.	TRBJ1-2	CASSWSREFNYGYTF	TGCGCCAGCAGCTGGAGCAGGGAATTTAACTATGGCTACACCTTC
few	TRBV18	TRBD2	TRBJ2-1	CASSPLLPTSGYNEQFF	TGTGCCAGCTCACCGCTCCTCCCGACTAGCGGTTACAATGAGCAGTTCTTC
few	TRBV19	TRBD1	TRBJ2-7	CASSIRATGNSVYEQYF	TGTGCCAGTAGTATACGGGCGACAGGGAACTCCGTCTACGAGCAGTACTTC
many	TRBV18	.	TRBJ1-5	CASSRGGNQPQHF	TGTGCCAGCTCCCGGGGGGGGAATCAGCCCCAGCATTTT
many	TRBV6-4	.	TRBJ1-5	CASSMSVGQPQHF	TGTGCCAGCAGTATGAGTGTAGGTCAGCCCCAGCATTTT
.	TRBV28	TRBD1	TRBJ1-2	CASSTSDRGLYGYTF	TGTGCCAGCAGTACATCGGACAGGGGGCTCTATGGCTACACCTTC
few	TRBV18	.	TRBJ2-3	CASSPPAQGTDTQYF	TGTGCCAGCTCACCACCGGCGCAGGGGACCGATACGCAGTATTTT
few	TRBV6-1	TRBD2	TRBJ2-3	CASIPGLAPNTQYF	TGTGCCAGCATCCCGGGACTAGCTCCCAATACGCAGTATTTT
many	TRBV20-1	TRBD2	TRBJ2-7	CSARDRRGSGSSNEQYF	TGCAGTGCTAGAGATCGGCGAGGTAGCGGGAGTAGCAACGAGCAGTACTTC
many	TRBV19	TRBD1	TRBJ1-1	CASSYGTDTEAFF	TGTGCCAGTAGTTACGGGACAGACACTGAAGCTTTCTTT
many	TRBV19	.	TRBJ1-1	CASSQGRNTEAFF	TGTGCCAGTAGTCAGGGTAGGAACACTGAAGCTTTCTTT
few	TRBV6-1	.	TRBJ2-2	CASQVGGLETGELFF	TGTGCCAGCCAAGTCGGGGGGCTTGAGACCGGGGAGCTGTTTTTT
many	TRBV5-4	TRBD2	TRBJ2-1	CASSSSGISYNEQFF	TGTGCCAGCAGCTCTAGCGGCATCTCCTACAATGAGCAGTTCTTC
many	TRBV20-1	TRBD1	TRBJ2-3	CSVGSGQGAFTDTQYF	TGCAGTGTTGGTAGCGGACAGGGGGCTTTCACAGATACGCAGTATTTT
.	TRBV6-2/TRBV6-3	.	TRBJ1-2	CASRALGSLTNYGYTF	TGTGCCAGCAGAGCGCTGGGGTCCTTAACTAACTATGGCTACACCTTC
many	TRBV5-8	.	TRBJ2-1	CASNRDTYNEQFF	TGTGCCAGCAACCGGGACACGTACAATGAGCAGTTCTTC
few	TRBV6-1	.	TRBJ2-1	CASSVGPPGATHNEQFF	TGTGCCAGCAGTGTCGGGCCCCCCGGGGCGACACACAATGAGCAGTTCTTC
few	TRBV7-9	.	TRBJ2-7	CASSPSGPYEQYF	TGTGCCAGCAGCCCGAGCGGGCCCTACGAGCAGTACTTC
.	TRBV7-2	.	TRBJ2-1	CASNPGPSYNEQFF	TGTGCCAGCAATCCAGGACCTTCCTACAATGAGCAGTTCTTC
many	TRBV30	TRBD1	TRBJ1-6	CAWSTGQGPNSPLHF	TGTGCCTGGAGTACCGGACAGGGCCCAAATTCACCCCTCCACTTT
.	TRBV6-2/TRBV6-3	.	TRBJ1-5	CASSYSGENNQPQHF	TGTGCCAGCAGTTACTCGGGGGAAAATAATCAGCCCCAGCATTTT
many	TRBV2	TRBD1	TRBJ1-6	CASRRQSQGALHF	TGTGCCAGCAGGCGACAGTCCCAGGGGGCCCTCCACTTT
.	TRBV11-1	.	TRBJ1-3	CASSHRAHSGNTIYF	TGTGCCAGCAGCCACCGGGCCCACTCTGGAAACACCATATATTTT
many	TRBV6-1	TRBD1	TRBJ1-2	CASSTGRTGRDGYTF	TGTGCCAGCAGTACCGGACGGACAGGTCGGGATGGCTACACCTTC
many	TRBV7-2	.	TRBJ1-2	CASSLGVGGVQGGGYTF	TGTGCCAGCAGCTTAGGGGTCGGTGGCGTACAGGGAGGAGGCTACACCTTC
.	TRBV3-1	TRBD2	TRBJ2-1	CASSQDREGLAGGHEQFF	TGTGCCAGCAGCCAAGATCGGGAGGGGCTAGCGGGAGGTCATGAGCAGTTCTTC
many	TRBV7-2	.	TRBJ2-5	CASSLSGGRGQETQYF	TGTGCCAGCAGCTTAAGTGGGGGGCGAGGCCAAGAGACCCAGTACTTC
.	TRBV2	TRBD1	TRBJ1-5	CASTAWGDRVGQPQHF	TGTGCCAGCACCGCTTGGGGAGACAGGGTGGGTCAGCCCCAGCATTTT
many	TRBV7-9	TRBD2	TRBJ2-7	CASSSGRIYEQYF	TGTGCCAGCTCTAGCGGGAGAATTTACGAGCAGTACTTC
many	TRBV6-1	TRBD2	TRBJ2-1	CASRLGLAGGPSDNEQFF	TGTGCCAGCAGACTCGGACTAGCGGGAGGGCCTAGCGACAATGAGCAGTTCTTC
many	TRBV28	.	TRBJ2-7	CASSLLSGYPDEQYF	TGTGCCAGCAGTTTATTATCAGGGTATCCCGACGAGCAGTACTTC
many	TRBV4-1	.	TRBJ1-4	CASSLTNGEKLSF	TGCGCCAGCAGCCTTACGAATGGGGAAAAACTGTCTTTT
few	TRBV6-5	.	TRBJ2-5	CASSYSGPRNGETQYF	TGTGCCAGCAGTTACTCGGGACCCCGAAACGGGGAGACCCAGTACTTC
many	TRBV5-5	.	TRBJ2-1	CASSFDWDNEQFF	TGTGCCAGCAGCTTCGACTGGGACAATGAGCAGTTCTTC
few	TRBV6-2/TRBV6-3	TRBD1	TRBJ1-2	CASSYGQALFGYTF	TGTGCCAGCAGTTACGGACAGGCCCTCTTTGGCTACACCTTC
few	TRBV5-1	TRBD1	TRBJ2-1	CASSLTQGARSEQFF	TGCGCCAGCAGCCTGACCCAGGGGGCGCGTAGTGAGCAGTTCTTC
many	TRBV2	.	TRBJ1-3	CASSESSLIYF	TGTGCCAGCAGTGAATCCAGCCTAATATATTTT
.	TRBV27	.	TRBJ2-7	CASSLTTNSYEQYF	TGTGCCAGCAGTCTCACTACAAACTCCTACGAGCAGTACTTC
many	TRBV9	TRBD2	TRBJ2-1	CASSVGPSGSNEQFF	TGTGCCAGCAGCGTTGGGCCTAGCGGGAGTAATGAGCAGTTCTTC
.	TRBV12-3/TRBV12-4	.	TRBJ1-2	CASSTGPYGYTF	TGTGCCAGCAGTACGGGACCTTATGGCTACACCTTC
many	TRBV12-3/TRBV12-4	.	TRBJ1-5	CASSSRDSNQPQHF	TGTGCCAGCAGCTCCCGGGACAGCAATCAGCCCCAGCATTTT
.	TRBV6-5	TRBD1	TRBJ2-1	CANSYPQTDRITYNEQFF	TGTGCCAACAGTTACCCCCAAACGGACAGGATCACATACAATGAGCAGTTCTTC
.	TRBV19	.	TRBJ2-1	CASSDPRLGDEQFF	TGTGCCAGTAGTGACCCCCGACTAGGCGATGAGCAGTTCTTC
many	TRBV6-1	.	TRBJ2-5	CASSNRQGVTQYF	TGTGCCAGCAGTAACCGACAAGGCGTGACCCAGTACTTC
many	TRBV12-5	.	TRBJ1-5	CASGWGGGPQHF	TGTGCTAGTGGTTGGGGAGGGGGGCCCCAGCATTTT
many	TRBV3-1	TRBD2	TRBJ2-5	CASSQVYREGRGTQYF	TGTGCCAGCAGCCAAGTCTATCGGGAGGGCCGGGGGACCCAGTACTTC
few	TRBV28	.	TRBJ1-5	CASRSDRNNQPQHF	TGTGCCAGCCGTAGCGACAGGAACAATCAGCCCCAGCATTTT
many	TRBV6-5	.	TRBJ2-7	CASSYSPPGSEQYF	TGTGCCAGCAGTTACTCTCCCCCCGGCAGCGAGCAGTACTTC